The sample holds a few counts of the clone carrying this T cell receptor (beta chain). This specimen belongs to a study of blood T cell repertoires in COVID-19. Study at large: COVID-19 samples from acute and convalescent phases originated in the United States, Italy and Spain. The cDNA or gDNA used as material had been derived from T cells, B-cell-depleted T cells, or PBMCs.

Original handling: The authors estimated nucleated cell counts from reference gene primer amplification. Here immunoSEQ multiplex PCR was the method, and the copy in TCRdb shows in-frame clones only, minus some. That table furnishes V, J and clone size, whereas the DNA furnished D and trimming. This table holds 150,000 to 200,000 clones, 76% found once. Germline V lookup: CDR1 SSHAT, CDR2 FNYEAQ (reference sequence). The CDR3 length is 16 residues. With 2 bases removed from V and 4 bases from J, the gap between germline ends came to 15 bases. J is TRBJ2-1 and V is TRBV7-7, with D tentatively TRBD1 (5 bases). The receptor was isolated from a woman aged 50 to 65 with active or convalescent COVID-19. The sequencing sample was made of peripheral blood. In DNA, the CDR3 is TGTGCCAGCAGCTTAAGTTTAGGGGCACCTTACAATGAGCAGTTCTTC. Amino acids: CASSLSLGAPYNEQFF.